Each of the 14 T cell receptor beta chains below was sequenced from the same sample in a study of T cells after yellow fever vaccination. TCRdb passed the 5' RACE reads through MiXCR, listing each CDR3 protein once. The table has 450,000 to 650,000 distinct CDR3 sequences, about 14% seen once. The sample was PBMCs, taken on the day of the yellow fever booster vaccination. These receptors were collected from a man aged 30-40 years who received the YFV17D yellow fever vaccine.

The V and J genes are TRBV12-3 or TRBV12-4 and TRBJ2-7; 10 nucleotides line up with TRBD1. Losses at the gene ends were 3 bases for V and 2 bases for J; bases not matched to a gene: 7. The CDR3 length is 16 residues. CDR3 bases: TGTGCCAGCAGTTTGGGGGGACAGGGGACTCCCTACGAGCAGTACTTC. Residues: CASSLGGQGTPYEQYF.

CDR3 in amino acids: CSAVPGIGYDNEQFF. In DNA form, the CDR3 reads TGCAGTGCTGTTCCGGGCATTGGATACGACAATGAGCAGTTCTTC. The chain has TRBV20-1 and TRBJ2-1; D unresolved. The germline V gene has CDR1 DFQATT and CDR2 SNEGSKA (reference sequence). This CDR3 spans 15 amino acids. Deletions cut 5 bases from V and 5 bases from J, with 19 bases between.

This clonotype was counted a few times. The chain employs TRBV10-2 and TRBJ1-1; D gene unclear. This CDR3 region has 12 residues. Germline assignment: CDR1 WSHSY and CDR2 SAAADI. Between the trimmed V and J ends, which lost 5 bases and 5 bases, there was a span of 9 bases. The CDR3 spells CASSHVGTEAFF. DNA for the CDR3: TGCGCCAGCAGTCACGTTGGGACTGAAGCTTTCTTT.

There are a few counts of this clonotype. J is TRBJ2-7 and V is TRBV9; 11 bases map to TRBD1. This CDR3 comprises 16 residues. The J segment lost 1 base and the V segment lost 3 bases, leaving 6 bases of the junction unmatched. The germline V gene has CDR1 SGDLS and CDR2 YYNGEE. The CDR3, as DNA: TGTGCCAGCAGCGCCCGAGGACAGGGGGCGTCCTACGAGCAGTACTTC. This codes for CASSARGQGASYEQYF.

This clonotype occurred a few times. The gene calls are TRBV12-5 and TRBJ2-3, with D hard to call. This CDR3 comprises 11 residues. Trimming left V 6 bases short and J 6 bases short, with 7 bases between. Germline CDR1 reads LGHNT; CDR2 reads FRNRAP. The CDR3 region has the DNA TGTGCTAGTGGGGAGATTGATACGCAGTATTTT. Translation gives CASGEIDTQYF.

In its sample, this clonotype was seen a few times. The CDR3 nucleotides read TGCAGCGCCAGAGGACAGGGGACGGCAACCGGGGAGCTGTTTTTT. Amino acids: CSARGQGTATGELFF. This chain uses TRBV29-1 with TRBJ2-2; TRBD1 matches 9 bases. The CDR3 consists of 15 residues. Germline assignment: CDR1 SQVTM and CDR2 ANQGSEA. The ends lost 7 bases at V and 5 bases at J; junction bases unmatched: 11.

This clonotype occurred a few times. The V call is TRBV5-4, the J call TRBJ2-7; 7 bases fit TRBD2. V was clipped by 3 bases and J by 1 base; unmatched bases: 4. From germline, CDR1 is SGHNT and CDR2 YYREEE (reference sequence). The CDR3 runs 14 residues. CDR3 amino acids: CASSSLASSYEQYF. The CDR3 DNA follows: TGTGCCAGCAGCTCACTAGCGAGTTCCTACGAGCAGTACTTC.

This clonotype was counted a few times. The CDR3 region is CASRGGQYEQYF. The CDR3 DNA follows: TGTGCCAGCAGGGGGGGACAGTACGAGCAGTACTTC. The rearrangement joins TRBV6-1 to TRBJ2-7; tentatively, D is TRBD1 (7 bases). In germline, CDR1 is MNHNS, CDR2 SASEGT. This CDR3 has 12 amino acids. The V end lost 6 bases, the J end lost 4 bases, and 10 bases lay between the germline ends.

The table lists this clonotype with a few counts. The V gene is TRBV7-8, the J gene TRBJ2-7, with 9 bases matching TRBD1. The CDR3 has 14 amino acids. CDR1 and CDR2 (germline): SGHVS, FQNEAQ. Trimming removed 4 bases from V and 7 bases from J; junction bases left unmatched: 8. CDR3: CASSSRTGVGEQYF. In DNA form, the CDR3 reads TGTGCCAGCAGCTCACGGACAGGGGTGGGGGAGCAGTACTTC. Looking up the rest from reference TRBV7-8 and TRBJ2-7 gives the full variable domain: GAGVSQSPRYKVAKRGQDVALRCDPISGHVSLFWYQQALGQGPEFLTYFQNEAQLDKSGLPSDRFFAERPEGSVSTLKIQRTQQEDSAVYLCASSSRTGVGEQYFGPGTRLTVT.

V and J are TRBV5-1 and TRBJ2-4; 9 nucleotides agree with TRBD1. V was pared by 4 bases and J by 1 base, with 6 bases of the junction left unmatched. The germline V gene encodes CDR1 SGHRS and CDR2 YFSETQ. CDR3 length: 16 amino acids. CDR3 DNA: TGCGCCAGCAGCACGCCCGGGACAGGGGCCAAAAACATTCAGTACTTC. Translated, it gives CASSTPGTGAKNIQYF.

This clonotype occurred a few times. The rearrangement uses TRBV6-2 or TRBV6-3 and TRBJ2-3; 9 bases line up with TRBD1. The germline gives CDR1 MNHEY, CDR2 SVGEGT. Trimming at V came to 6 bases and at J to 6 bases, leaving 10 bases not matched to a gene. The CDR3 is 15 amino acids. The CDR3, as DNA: TGTGCCAGCAGCCGTTGGACAGGGGATCAGGATACGCAGTATTTT. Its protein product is CASSRWTGDQDTQYF.

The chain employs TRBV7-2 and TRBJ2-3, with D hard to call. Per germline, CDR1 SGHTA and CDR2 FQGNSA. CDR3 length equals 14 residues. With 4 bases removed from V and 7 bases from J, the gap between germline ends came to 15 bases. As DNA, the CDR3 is TGTGCCAGCAGCTATGAGGCCGCTCCGAATACGCAGTATTTT. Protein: CASSYEAAPNTQYF.

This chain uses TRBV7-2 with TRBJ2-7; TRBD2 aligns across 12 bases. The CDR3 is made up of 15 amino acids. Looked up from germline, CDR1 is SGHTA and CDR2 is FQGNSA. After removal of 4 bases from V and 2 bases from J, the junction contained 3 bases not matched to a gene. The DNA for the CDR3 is TGTGCCAGCAGCTATTGGACTAGCGGGACCTACGAGCAGTACTTC. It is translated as CASSYWTSGTYEQYF.

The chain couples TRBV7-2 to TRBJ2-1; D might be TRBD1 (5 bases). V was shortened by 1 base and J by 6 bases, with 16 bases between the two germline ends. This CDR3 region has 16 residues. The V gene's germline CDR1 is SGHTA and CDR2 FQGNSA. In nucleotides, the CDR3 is TGTGCCAGCAGCTTAGGAAGGGGCCTCTCCCTCAATGAGCAGTTCTTC. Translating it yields CASSLGRGLSLNEQFF.